A single sample is the source of the 20 T cell receptor beta chains below, sequenced in a study of radiation and T cells in renal cell carcinoma. Produced via immunoSEQ multiplex PCR; TCRdb's table is partial and in-frame only. In the table there are 100,000 to 150,000 clones, about 81% of which are singletons. The time point: blood 2 weeks post-SBRT. Specified treatment: 15 Gy SBRT to primary tumor, nephrectomy 4 weeks later. The specimen was blood, collected from a patient whose treatment included radiotherapy and nephrectomy. The receptor set was obtained from an older woman with renal cell carcinoma.

The rearrangement joins TRBV5-1 to TRBJ1-4; maybe TRBD1 (6 bases). The germline V gene encodes CDR1 SGHRS and CDR2 YFSETQ. The length of the CDR3 is 13 residues. V was shortened by 3 bases and J by 8 bases, with 11 bases between the two germline ends. CDR3 in DNA: TGCGCCAGCAGCTCGGGGCAGGGGGAAAAACTGTTTTTT. Protein product: CASSSGQGEKLFF.

The V gene is TRBV9, the J gene TRBJ2-7, with D perhaps TRBD1 (6 bases). The CDR3 totals 15 residues. Germline assignment: CDR1 SGDLS and CDR2 YYNGEE. The V end lost 4 bases, the J end lost 1 base, and 15 bases lay between the germline ends. The CDR3 nucleotides read TGTGCCAGCAGCCGACGGACAGAGAATTCCTACGAGCAGTACTTC. The encoded protein is CASSRRTENSYEQYF.

V is TRBV18 and J is TRBJ2-1, with 7 nucleotides matching TRBD2. The germline V gene has CDR1 KGHSH and CDR2 LQKENI. This CDR3 contains 16 residues. V lost 2 bases, J lost 0 bases, and 4 bases stayed unmatched. CDR3 sequence: CASSPAGALSYNEQFF. In DNA form, the CDR3 reads TGTGCCAGCTCACCAGCGGGAGCCCTCTCCTACAATGAGCAGTTCTTC.

This rearrangement joins TRBV7-6 to TRBJ1-1; D unclear. The germline CDR1 and CDR2 sequences are SGHVS and FNYEAQ. V lost 0 bases and J lost 2, with 7 bases in between. The CDR3 extends over 14 amino acids. The CDR3 bases are TGTGCCAGCAGCTTAGCCCCCTCCAACACTGAAGCTTTCTTT. This codes for CASSLAPSNTEAFF.

The J gene is TRBJ2-7, the V gene TRBV11-2; D possibly matches TRBD1 or TRBD2 (5 bases each). Germline CDR1 and CDR2: SGHAT and FQNNGV. There are 12 residues in the CDR3. Trimming left V 5 bases short and J 7 bases short, with 12 bases between. The CDR3, as DNA: TGTGCCAGCAGCCCTCCGAGGGGTGAGCAGTACTTC. Amino acid sequence: CASSPPRGEQYF.

This chain uses TRBV4-1 with TRBJ2-5; TRBD1 is a possible D gene (6 bases). Germline V gene data show CDR1 as MGHRA and CDR2 as YSYEKL. V lost 0 bases to trimming and J lost 7 bases, with 15 bases between them. This CDR3 spans 15 amino acids. The CDR3 is CASSQDQASRGTQYF. The CDR3 DNA sequence: TGCGCCAGCAGCCAAGACCAAGCTTCCAGGGGGACCCAGTACTTC.

The chain employs TRBV9 and TRBJ1-3, with TRBD1 matching 7 bases. Germline-derived CDR1 and CDR2 are SGDLS and YYNGEE. The CDR3 runs to 17 residues. V shed 0 bases, J shed 0 bases, and the junction held 6 bases outside the gene matches. This CDR3 reads CASSVAGQAPSGNTIYF. As DNA, the CDR3 is TGTGCCAGCAGCGTAGCTGGACAGGCCCCCTCTGGAAACACCATATATTTT. The full variable domain, its missing parts supplied by reference TRBV9 and TRBJ1-3, is DSGVTQTPKHLITATGQRVTLRCSPRSGDLSVYWYQQSLDQGLQFLIQYYNGEERAKGNILERFSAQQFPDLHSELNLSSLELGDSALYFCASSVAGQAPSGNTIYFGEGSWLTVV.

The J gene is TRBJ2-7, the V gene TRBV28, with D tentatively TRBD1 (6 bases). Per the germline V gene, CDR1 is MDHEN and CDR2 is SYDVKM. CDR3 size: 17 residues. V lost 2 bases to trimming and J lost 4 bases, with 21 bases between them. The DNA of the CDR3 is TGTGCCAGCAGTTTAACTTTTGGGACACCCGGGAAATACGAGCAGTACTTC. Translation gives CASSLTFGTPGKYEQYF.

This clone was detected once. This sequence joins TRBV5-8 and TRBJ2-7; a weak D match, TRBD2 (5 bases). The V end lost 0 bases, the J end lost 4 bases, and 17 bases lay between the germline ends. Looked up from germline, CDR1 is SGHTS and CDR2 is YDEGEE. There are 16 residues in the CDR3. In DNA, the CDR3 is TGTGCCAGCAGCTTGGAAATTCCGGCTAAGCGGTACGAGCAGTACTTC. Amino acid sequence: CASSLEIPAKRYEQYF.

The chain uses TRBV7-3 and TRBJ2-2, with D hard to call. Germline V gene lookup returns CDR1 SGHTA and CDR2 FQGTGA. V lost 5 bases, J lost 0 bases, and 16 bases lay in between. CDR3 size: 17 residues. The CDR3 sequence: CASSPMVGKTNTGELFF. CDR3 coding DNA: TGTGCCAGCAGCCCAATGGTGGGTAAAACGAACACCGGGGAGCTGTTTTTT.

Written as DNA, the CDR3 is TGTGCCAGCAGCCCCTCTGTGTATGCCCTCCACTTT. Protein sequence: CASSPSVYALHF. This chain uses TRBV7-9 with TRBJ1-6; no clear D. This CDR3 is built from 12 residues. Germline V gives CDR1 SEHNR, CDR2 FQNEAQ (reference sequence). Trimming cost V 5 bases and J 14 bases, with 13 bases left between them.

The CDR3 region has the DNA TGTGCCAGCAGTTACTGGGGTCGGGGCGATGAGCAGTTCTTC. The encoded protein is CASSYWGRGDEQFF. V is TRBV6-5 and J is TRBJ2-1; the D call may be TRBD1 or TRBD2 (5 bases each). V lost 1 base and J lost 8, with 12 bases in between. The CDR3 runs 14 residues. Germline CDR1 MNHEY, CDR2 SVGAGI.

V gene TRBV6-5 combines with J gene TRBJ2-7; perhaps TRBD2 as D (6 bases). V was shortened by 2 bases and J by 5 bases, with 13 bases between the two germline ends. CDR1 is MNHEY, CDR2 SVGAGI, per germline. The CDR3 is 14 amino acids. The CDR3 coding sequence is TGTGCCAGCAGTTACGGGGCGGGATGGGACGAGCAGTACTTC. Its translation is CASSYGAGWDEQYF.

The CDR3 loop reads CASSARLAGSTDTQYF. CDR3 in DNA: TGTGCCAGCAGCGCGAGACTAGCGGGGAGCACAGATACGCAGTATTTT. The chain joins TRBV9 to TRBJ2-3; the match to TRBD2 covers 11 bases. Germline CDR1 and CDR2: SGDLS and YYNGEE. CDR3 size: 16 residues. With 3 bases clipped from V and 0 bases from J, the junction kept 3 bases outside the gene matches.

The genes are TRBV6-1 and TRBJ2-4; D may match TRBD1 or TRBD2 (6 bases each). Trimming took 6 bases from V and 7 from J, leaving 16 bases between them. Germline V gene data show CDR1 as MNHNS and CDR2 as SASEGT. The CDR3 totals 14 residues. Here the CDR3 reads CASRGIQGRNIQYF. In DNA, the CDR3 is TGTGCCAGCAGAGGGATCCAGGGGAGGAACATTCAGTACTTC.

This clone occurred a few times. The sample has other DNA sequences that encode this CDR3 too. The chain employs TRBV7-2 and TRBJ1-2; D not resolved. With 1 base removed from V and 3 bases from J, the gap between germline ends came to 6 bases. The CDR3 totals 13 residues. Germline-derived CDR1 and CDR2 are SGHTA and FQGNSA. CDR3 sequence reads: CASSLGLDYGYTF. The DNA for the CDR3 is TGTGCCAGCAGCTTAGGACTGGACTATGGCTACACCTTC.

This clone was picked up many times. The chain joins TRBV7-9 to TRBJ1-1; D might be TRBD1 (5 bases). CDR1 SEHNR and CDR2 FQNEAQ come from the germline V gene (reference sequence). The CDR3 extends over 13 amino acids. Trimming cost V 5 bases and J 11 bases, with 18 bases left between them. CDR3 DNA sequence: TGTGCCAGCAGCCTCCCGGGACTCTTAAGTGCTTTCTTT. Its translation: CASSLPGLLSAFF.

This clone was observed once. This sample includes further DNA sequences coding for the same CDR3. The chain uses TRBV7-6 and TRBJ2-7; D uncertain. This CDR3 has 14 residues. V lost 0 bases, J lost 0 bases, and 6 bases lay in between. Germline lookup yields CDR1 SGHVS and CDR2 FNYEAQ. The DNA of the CDR3 is TGTGCCAGCAGCTTAGCGGGGAACTCCTACGAGCAGTACTTC. Encoded protein: CASSLAGNSYEQYF.

The V gene is TRBV25-1, the J gene TRBJ2-7; 8 nucleotides align to TRBD1. V was pared by 9 bases and J by 7 bases, with 11 bases of the junction left unmatched. In germline, CDR1 is MGHDK, CDR2 SYGVNS. This CDR3 is 13 amino acids long. The CDR3 region has the DNA TGTGCCAGTCTCCGGGACAGGTCGGAAGAGCAGTACTTC. Residues: CASLRDRSEEQYF.

This sequence joins TRBV7-2 and TRBJ2-7; 12 bases are a match to TRBD2. The CDR3 spans 14 residues. The J segment lost 5 bases and the V segment lost 5 bases, leaving 4 bases of the junction unmatched. The germline V gene encodes CDR1 SGHTA and CDR2 FQGNSA. Here the CDR3 reads CASSESSGRDEQYF. The CDR3 nucleotides read TGTGCCAGCAGCGAATCTAGCGGGAGGGACGAGCAGTACTTC.